Reported below is one T cell receptor beta chain. The target antigen is unknown. Other DNA sequences in the same sample also yield this CDR3. V shed 7 bases and J shed 5 bases, with 19 bases lying between them. The CDR3 runs to 14 residues. The germline V gene encodes CDR1 SGDLS and CDR2 YYNGEE. This record comes from a study of cytomegalovirus exposure and HLA in healthy donors. Study results and caveats: Rarity characterized most TCR sequences, yet some public TCRs appeared in many donors. In a later analysis, most CMV-associated TCR beta chains appeared HLA-restricted.

PCR employed 60 Vbeta and 13 Jbeta primers. Assay used: immunoSEQ multiplex PCR; TCRdb lists only in-frame clones, some missing. This sample's clone table lists some 48,000 clones. The sample consisted of PBMCs. The chain has TRBV9 and TRBJ2-7; D is perhaps TRBD2 (6 bases). The receptor's source is a woman aged 35 to 49 in good health and CMV-seronegative. This CDR3 is CASGPAGLGHEQYF. CDR3 nucleotides: TGTGCCAGCGGGCCCGCGGGGCTCGGTCACGAGCAGTACTTC.